The 8 T cell receptor beta chains below all came from one sample that was sequenced in a study of cytomegalovirus exposure and HLA in healthy donors. The method was immunoSEQ multiplex PCR; TCRdb's version includes in-frame clones alone and lacks a portion of them. The sample includes 200,000 to 250,000 clones, approximately 80% of them seen just once. The specimen was PBMCs. The receptors originated from a woman aged 25 to 39 in good health and CMV-seropositive.

The chain recombines TRBV19 with TRBJ2-1; TRBD2 matches at 7 bases. After removal of 3 bases from V and 4 bases from J, the junction contained 3 bases not matched to a gene. Germline V gene lookup returns CDR1 LNHDA and CDR2 SQIVND (reference sequence). The CDR3 is made up of 14 amino acids. CDR3 DNA sequence: TGTGCCAGTAGTATGTTGGGAGGGTACAATGAGCAGTTCTTC. Translated, it gives CASSMLGGYNEQFF.

This clone was seen once. V is TRBV29-1 and J is TRBJ2-1; a possible D gene is TRBD1 (6 bases). V gave up 4 bases and J gave up 5 bases, with 18 bases separating them. Germline lookup yields CDR1 SQVTM and CDR2 ANQGSEA. The CDR3 totals 15 residues. The CDR3 DNA sequence: TGCAGCGTTGGAGATGGGACACGGCCAAACAATGAGCAGTTCTTC. This gives the protein CSVGDGTRPNNEQFF.

J is TRBJ1-1 and V is TRBV6-1, with D perhaps matching TRBD1 (6 bases). V lost 7 bases and J lost 0, with 15 bases in between. The germline V gene has CDR1 MNHNS and CDR2 SASEGT. The CDR3 spans 15 residues. CDR3 sequence: CASTSSRGVNTEAFF. The CDR3 nucleotides are TGTGCCAGCACGTCGAGCAGGGGCGTGAACACTGAAGCTTTCTTT.

The chain is built from TRBV19 and TRBJ2-1; a possible D gene is TRBD2 (5 bases). CDR3 length: 13 residues. Germline V lookup: CDR1 LNHDA, CDR2 SQIVND (reference sequence). V was shortened by 4 bases and J by 4 bases, with 8 bases between the two germline ends. CDR3 bases: TGTGCCAGTAGTAGGACTGGATACAATGAGCAGTTCTTC. Residues: CASSRTGYNEQFF.

CDR3 in DNA: TGCGCCAGCAGCCACGCTGGGACTAGCGGGAGGTCTGAGCAGTTCTTC. It specifies CASSHAGTSGRSEQFF. The chain uses TRBV4-3 and TRBJ2-1, with 15 nucleotides matching TRBD2. V shed 3 bases, J shed 9 bases, and the junction held 6 bases outside the gene matches. The germline CDR1 and CDR2 sequences are LGHNA and YSLEER. CDR3 length: 16 amino acids.

The chain recombines TRBV2 with TRBJ1-1; D may be TRBD1 (5 bases). There are 11 residues in the CDR3. The V and J ends lost 8 bases and 1 base respectively, with 5 bases between them. Germline lookup yields CDR1 SNHLY and CDR2 FYNNEI. For the CDR3, the DNA is TGTGCCAGCCAGGGGAACACTGAAGCTTTCTTT. Translation: CASQGNTEAFF.

The V and J genes are TRBV14 and TRBJ1-1, with a weak D call TRBD1 (5 bases). Per germline, CDR1 SGHDN and CDR2 FVKESK. The CDR3 runs to 17 residues. V dropped 3 bases and J dropped 1 base, with 18 bases sitting between them. The CDR3 sequence is CASSHPPGRTQNTEAFF. As DNA, the CDR3 is TGTGCCAGCAGCCACCCCCCCGGGAGGACACAGAACACTGAAGCTTTCTTT.

The chain joins TRBV5-1 to TRBJ2-7; TRBD2 matches at 10 bases. V lost 1 base and J lost 2; bases outside the gene matches: 6. The germline V gene has CDR1 SGHRS and CDR2 YFSETQ. This CDR3 comprises 16 residues. CDR3 nucleotide sequence: TGCGCCAGCAGCTTGAAACTAGCGGGATCAGCCTACGAGCAGTACTTC. This codes for CASSLKLAGSAYEQYF.